This is a list of T cell receptor beta chains from one sample in a study of cytomegalovirus exposure and HLA in healthy donors. Sequenced by immunoSEQ multiplex PCR; TCRdb stores in-frame clones only, minus some. This table holds 200,000 or so clones, about 82% found once. Sequenced: PBMCs. All receptors derive from a man aged 30 to 39 in good health and CMV-seronegative. Both conserved end residues are part of each CDR3. D genes are given only for firm matches. For some rows the clone size is stated as once, few or many, or as a class when expanded; others skip it.

CDR3 length	V gene	J gene	clone size	D gene	CDR3 protein	CDR3 DNA
14	TRBV13	TRBJ2-5	-	TRBD1	CASSTGQFDGTQYF	TGTGCCAGCAGCACGGGACAGTTTGATGGGACCCAGTACTTC
13	TRBV18	TRBJ1-3	-	TRBD1	CASSRQGGNTIYF	TGTGCCAGCTCTCGACAGGGGGGAAACACCATATATTTT
13	TRBV23-1	TRBJ1-2	-	TRBD1	CASSPDRGGGYTF	TGCGCCAGCAGCCCCGACAGGGGTGGCGGCTACACCTTC
15	TRBV2	TRBJ1-5	few	-	CASSEDSLSNQPQHF	TGTGCCAGCAGTGAAGACAGTCTTAGCAATCAGCCCCAGCATTTT
14	TRBV6-1	TRBJ1-1	-	TRBD1	CASSEDRGHTEVFF	TGTGCCAGCAGTGAAGACAGGGGGCACACTGAAGTTTTCTTT
16	TRBV18	TRBJ2-3	-	-	CASSPPPYPQMNTQYF	TGTGCCAGCTCACCACCTCCCTACCCTCAAATGAATACGCAGTATTTT
11	TRBV20-1	TRBJ2-3	-	-	CSAQMAGTQYF	TGCAGTGCTCAGATGGCAGGTACGCAGTATTTT
17	TRBV28	TRBJ1-6	once	TRBD1	CASSLSTDRSGNSPLHF	TGTGCCAGCAGTTTATCTACGGACAGGTCAGGGAATTCACCCCTCCACTTT
12	TRBV28	TRBJ1-1	-	-	CASSSGLPEAFF	TGTGCCAGCAGTTCAGGGTTACCTGAAGCTTTCTTT
17	TRBV5-5	TRBJ2-2	few	-	CASSLDRALPAPGELFF	TGTGCCAGCAGCTTGGACAGGGCACTTCCAGCGCCCGGGGAGCTGTTTTTT
11	TRBV5-1	TRBJ2-5	-	-	CASSRGLSQYF	TGCGCCAGCAGCAGGGGGTTGTCCCAGTACTTC
13	TRBV10-2	TRBJ1-1	-	TRBD1	CASSGNRGIEAFF	TGCGCCAGCAGTGGGAACAGGGGAATTGAAGCTTTCTTT
11	TRBV20-1	TRBJ1-1	-	-	CSARRNTEAFF	TGCAGTGCTAGGAGGAACACTGAAGCTTTCTTT
17	TRBV6-4	TRBJ2-5	-	-	CASSDSGLATPKETQYF	TGTGCCAGCAGTGACTCGGGCCTAGCAACGCCCAAAGAGACCCAGTACTTC
13	TRBV7-2	TRBJ1-1	-	-	CASSLPLNTEAFF	TGTGCCAGCAGCTTACCCTTGAACACTGAAGCTTTCTTT
14	TRBV6-1	TRBJ1-1	-	-	CASSEPRRNTEAFF	TGTGCCAGCAGTGAGCCGCGCCGGAACACTGAAGCTTTCTTT
13	TRBV7-9	TRBJ1-1	-	TRBD1	CASSWTGDTEAFF	TGTGCCAGCAGCTGGACAGGCGACACTGAAGCTTTCTTT
15	TRBV5-1	TRBJ2-4	-	-	CASSLDSQSYDIQYF	TGCGCCAGCAGCTTGGACAGTCAGTCTTATGACATTCAGTACTTC
16	TRBV5-1	TRBJ2-7	-	TRBD2	CASSLAGGGQPYEQYF	TGCGCCAGCAGCTTGGCCGGCGGGGGGCAACCCTACGAGCAGTACTTC
13	TRBV2	TRBJ2-7	-	TRBD1	CASSVDRQMEQYF	TGTGCCAGCAGTGTGGACAGGCAGATGGAGCAGTACTTC
14	TRBV18	TRBJ2-3	-	TRBD1	CASSPHGQGDTQYF	TGTGCCAGCTCACCACATGGACAGGGAGATACGCAGTATTTT
17	TRBV15	TRBJ1-2	once	-	CATSRDRITGWDYGYTF	TGTGCCACCAGCAGAGATAGAATAACAGGGTGGGACTATGGCTACACCTTC
15	TRBV14	TRBJ1-1	-	-	CASSQDTRSGTEAFF	TGTGCCAGCAGCCAAGATACAAGGAGTGGAACTGAAGCTTTCTTT
16	TRBV4-2	TRBJ1-5	-	-	CASSQGAGLGDQPQHF	TGTGCCAGCAGCCAAGGGGCGGGGCTCGGCGATCAGCCCCAGCATTTT
14	TRBV27	TRBJ1-1	once	-	CASRAGLTNTEAFF	TGTGCCAGCAGGGCGGGGCTTACGAACACTGAAGCTTTCTTT
18	TRBV4-3	TRBJ2-3	-	TRBD2	CASSPGLAGGQHTDTQYF	TGCGCCAGCAGTCCCGGACTAGCGGGGGGGCAACACACAGATACGCAGTATTTT
14	TRBV7-9	TRBJ1-4	-	-	CASSQGGYNEKLFF	TGTGCCAGCAGCCAAGGGGGATATAATGAAAAACTGTTTTTT
19	TRBV7-3	TRBJ2-3	-	TRBD1	CASSLLVPLGQGQSDTQYF	TGTGCCAGCAGCTTATTAGTCCCTCTGGGACAGGGTCAGTCAGATACGCAGTATTTT
14	TRBV6-5	TRBJ1-5	few	-	CASSPTGSGQPQHF	TGTGCCAGCAGTCCCACAGGGTCAGGACAGCCCCAGCATTTT
15	TRBV28	TRBJ2-6	-	-	CASSYDTPGANVLTF	TGTGCCAGCAGCTACGACACCCCAGGGGCCAACGTCCTGACTTTC
12	TRBV29-1	TRBJ1-1	-	-	CSVGQMNTEAFF	TGCAGCGTAGGACAGATGAACACTGAAGCTTTCTTT
16	TRBV19	TRBJ1-1	-	-	CASSIGWQGRNTEAFF	TGTGCCAGTAGTATTGGGTGGCAGGGTCGGAACACTGAAGCTTTCTTT
15	TRBV21-1	TRBJ1-1	-	-	CASSMTPGGENEAFF	TGTGCCAGCAGCATGACCCCCGGGGGGGAAAATGAAGCTTTCTTT
15	TRBV19	TRBJ2-2	-	TRBD1	CASSTDRGHTGELFF	TGTGCCAGTAGTACGGACAGGGGTCATACCGGGGAGCTGTTTTTT
16	TRBV6-6	TRBJ2-1	-	-	CASSYSGGGPAHEQFF	TGTGCCAGCAGTTACTCTGGGGGGGGGCCCGCTCATGAGCAGTTCTTC
15	TRBV7-2	TRBJ2-1	-	TRBD2	CASSSLAGGPNEQFF	TGTGCCAGCAGCTCCTTAGCGGGGGGGCCCAATGAGCAGTTCTTC
12	TRBV7-9	TRBJ1-6	-	-	CASSAPTSPLHF	TGTGCCAGCAGCGCCCCTACTTCACCCCTCCACTTT
16	TRBV5-1	TRBJ2-2	-	TRBD1	CASSTRQGVDTGELFF	TGCGCCAGCAGCACCCGACAGGGGGTAGACACCGGGGAGCTGTTTTTT
15	TRBV27	TRBJ2-3	-	-	CASSFRGYGTDTQYF	TGTGCCAGCAGTTTCAGGGGTTACGGCACAGATACGCAGTATTTT
13	TRBV6-1	TRBJ2-3	-	-	CASSGQSTDTQYF	TGTGCCAGCAGTGGGCAGAGCACAGATACGCAGTATTTT
13	TRBV28	TRBJ1-1	-	-	CASMGAGWTEAFF	TGTGCCAGCATGGGAGCGGGGTGGACTGAAGCTTTCTTT